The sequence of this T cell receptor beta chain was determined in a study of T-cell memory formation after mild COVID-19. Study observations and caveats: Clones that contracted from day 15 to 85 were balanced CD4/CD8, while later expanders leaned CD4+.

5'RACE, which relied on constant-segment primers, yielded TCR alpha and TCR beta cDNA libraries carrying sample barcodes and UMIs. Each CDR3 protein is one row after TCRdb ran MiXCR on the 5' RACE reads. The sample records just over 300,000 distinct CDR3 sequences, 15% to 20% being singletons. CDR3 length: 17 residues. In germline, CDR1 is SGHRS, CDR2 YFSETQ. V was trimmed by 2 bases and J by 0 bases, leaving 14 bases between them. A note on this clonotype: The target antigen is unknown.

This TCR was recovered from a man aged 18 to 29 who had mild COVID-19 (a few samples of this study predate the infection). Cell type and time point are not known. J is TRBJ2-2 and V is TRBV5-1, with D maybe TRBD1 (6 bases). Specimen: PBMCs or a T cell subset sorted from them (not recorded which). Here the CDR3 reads CASSFASGHSNTGELFF. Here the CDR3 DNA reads TGCGCCAGCAGCTTTGCTTCGGGACACTCGAACACCGGGGAGCTGTTTTTT. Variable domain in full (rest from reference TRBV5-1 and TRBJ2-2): KAGVTQTPRYLIKTRGQQVTLSCSPISGHRSVSWYQQTPGQGLQFLFEYFSETQRNKGNFPGRFSGRQFSNSRSEMNVSTLELGDSALYLCASSFASGHSNTGELFFGEGSRLTVL.